What follows describes a single TCR beta chain. Its target is unknown. Input was 616 ng to 6,004 ng of genomic DNA from tumor or blood. Repertoires were generated with immunoSEQ multiplex PCR, while TCRdb's copy carries only in-frame clones and drops some. Of around 50,000 clones listed, around 85% are singletons. These data originate in a study of T cells in tumors after PD-1 blockade. Whole-study context: Patients had no prior checkpoint blockade, systemic immunosuppressants, or anti-cancer therapy within 4 weeks.

Findings of the study overall: About 41% of tumor TCR clonotypes were also found in blood.

The germline V gene encodes CDR1 SGHNT and CDR2 YENEEA. Deletions cut 3 bases from V and 2 bases from J, with 8 bases between. CDR3 size: 14 residues. This rearrangement joins TRBV11-3 to TRBJ1-3; no clear D. The sample in question was PBMCs, obtained before anti-PD-1 therapy. The TCR originated in a human donor with advanced basal cell or squamous cell carcinoma (not recorded which). The CDR3 loop reads CASSLGGTGNTIYF. In DNA, the CDR3 is TGTGCCAGCAGCTTGGGCGGAACTGGAAACACCATATATTTT.